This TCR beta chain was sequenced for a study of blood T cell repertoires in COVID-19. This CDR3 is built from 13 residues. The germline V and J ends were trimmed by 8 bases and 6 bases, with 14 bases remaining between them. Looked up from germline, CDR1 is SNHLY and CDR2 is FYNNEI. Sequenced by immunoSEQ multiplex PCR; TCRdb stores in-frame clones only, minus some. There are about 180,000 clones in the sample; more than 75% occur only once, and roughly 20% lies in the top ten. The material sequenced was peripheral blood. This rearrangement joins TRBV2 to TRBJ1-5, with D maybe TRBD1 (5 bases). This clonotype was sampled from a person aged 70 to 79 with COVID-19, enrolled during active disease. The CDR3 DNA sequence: TGTGCCAGCCGGGACGGGGGGACTCAGCCCCAGCATTTT. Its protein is CASRDGGTQPQHF.